These T cell receptor beta chains were read from a single sample in a study of CD8 T cells in ankylosing spondylitis. TCRdb recomputed calls from the 5' RACE reads with MiXCR, one row per CDR3 protein. The table records more than 150,000 distinct CDR3 sequences, around 13% of them present only once. The material sequenced was blood, either unsorted or a sorted T cell fraction (not recorded which). The receptors come from a male donor with ankylosing spondylitis or in good health (not recorded which). The CDR3 runs from the conserved cysteine through the conserved F or W. Fields, in order: clone size, J gene, D gene, V gene, CDR3 DNA, CDR3 protein. A D gene is named only where the DNA matches it firmly. The listing skips clone size in some rows; elsewhere it reads once, few, many or a size class.

abundance: few
j_gene: TRBJ2-7
d_gene: TRBD2
v_gene: TRBV27
CDR3nt: TGTGCCAGCAGTTTACTACTAGCGGGGGGCTCCTACGAGCAGTACTTC
CDR3aa: CASSLLLAGGSYEQYF

abundance: -
j_gene: TRBJ1-2
d_gene: -
v_gene: TRBV14
CDR3nt: TGTGCCAGCAGCCACGGAAGTGCCTATGGCTACACCTTC
CDR3aa: CASSHGSAYGYTF

abundance: few
j_gene: TRBJ2-1
d_gene: TRBD2
v_gene: TRBV7-9
CDR3nt: TGTGCCAGCAGCCCGACTAGCTCACCTTCCTACAATGAGCAGTTCTTC
CDR3aa: CASSPTSSPSYNEQFF

abundance: -
j_gene: TRBJ2-3
d_gene: -
v_gene: TRBV20-1
CDR3nt: TGCAGTGTCGAACTAGGGGCGGAAAATACGCAGTATTTT
CDR3aa: CSVELGAENTQYF

abundance: -
j_gene: TRBJ2-1
d_gene: -
v_gene: TRBV4-2
CDR3nt: TGTGCCAGCAGCCATATCCGGGGCCTCAATGAGCAGTTCTTC
CDR3aa: CASSHIRGLNEQFF

abundance: -
j_gene: TRBJ1-2
d_gene: -
v_gene: TRBV10-3
CDR3nt: TGTGCCATCAGCCTAGGGACTTCAATCTATGGCTACACCTTC
CDR3aa: CAISLGTSIYGYTF

abundance: -
j_gene: TRBJ2-3
d_gene: TRBD1
v_gene: TRBV24-1
CDR3nt: TGTGCCACCAGTGGGGACAGTGGAGATACGCAGTATTTT
CDR3aa: CATSGDSGDTQYF

abundance: many
j_gene: TRBJ2-7
d_gene: -
v_gene: TRBV4-1
CDR3nt: TGCGCCAGCAGCCCCCCCGGCGGGGTCGAGAACGAGCAGTACTTC
CDR3aa: CASSPPGGVENEQYF

abundance: few
j_gene: TRBJ1-4
d_gene: -
v_gene: TRBV6-1
CDR3nt: TGTGCCAGCAGAAACGGGACAAGCGAAAAACTGTTTTTT
CDR3aa: CASRNGTSEKLFF

abundance: -
j_gene: TRBJ1-1
d_gene: -
v_gene: TRBV4-1
CDR3nt: TGCGCCAGCAGCCAAGAAGGACAGTCCAACACTGAAGCTTTCTTT
CDR3aa: CASSQEGQSNTEAFF

abundance: many
j_gene: TRBJ2-7
d_gene: TRBD1
v_gene: TRBV27
CDR3nt: TGTGCCAGCAGTAATTTCCCGGGACAGGGTAACCACGAGCAGTACTTC
CDR3aa: CASSNFPGQGNHEQYF

abundance: -
j_gene: TRBJ2-1
d_gene: TRBD2
v_gene: TRBV4-1
CDR3nt: TGCGCCAGCAGCCAACCGGGACTAGCGGCAGGTGAGCAGTTCTTC
CDR3aa: CASSQPGLAAGEQFF

abundance: few
j_gene: TRBJ2-5
d_gene: -
v_gene: TRBV20-1
CDR3nt: TGCAGTGCTAGCGGGATAATTCACCAAGAGACCCAGTACTTC
CDR3aa: CSASGIIHQETQYF

abundance: -
j_gene: TRBJ2-7
d_gene: -
v_gene: TRBV12-3/TRBV12-4
CDR3nt: TGTGCCAGCAGTTTTTGGGTCTACGAGCAGTACTTC
CDR3aa: CASSFWVYEQYF

abundance: -
j_gene: TRBJ2-2
d_gene: TRBD1
v_gene: TRBV29-1
CDR3nt: TGCAGCGCTTTCAGGACAGGGGGAATCACCGGGGAGCTGTTTTTT
CDR3aa: CSAFRTGGITGELFF

abundance: -
j_gene: TRBJ2-1
d_gene: TRBD2
v_gene: TRBV6-1
CDR3nt: TGTGCCAGCAGTGAATCTGCGGGAGGATACAATGAGCAGTTCTTC
CDR3aa: CASSESAGGYNEQFF

abundance: -
j_gene: TRBJ1-3
d_gene: -
v_gene: TRBV3-1
CDR3nt: TGTGCCAGCAGCTCTCAAAGTCCGAGGGGGATCGAACGAAACACCATATATTTT
CDR3aa: CASSSQSPRGIERNTIYF